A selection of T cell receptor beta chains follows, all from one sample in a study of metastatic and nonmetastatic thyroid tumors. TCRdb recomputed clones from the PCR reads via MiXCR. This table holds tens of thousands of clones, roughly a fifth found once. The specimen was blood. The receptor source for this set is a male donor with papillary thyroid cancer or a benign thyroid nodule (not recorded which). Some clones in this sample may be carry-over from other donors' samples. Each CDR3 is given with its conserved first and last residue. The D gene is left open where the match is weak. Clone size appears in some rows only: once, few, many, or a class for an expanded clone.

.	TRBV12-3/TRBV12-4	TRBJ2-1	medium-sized	CASSLGGFEQFF	TGTGCCAGCAGCCTGGGAGGATTTGAGCAGTTCTTC
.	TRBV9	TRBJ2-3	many	CASSYYDSGRDTQYF	TGTGCCAGCAGCTACTATGACAGTGGCAGAGATACGCAGTATTTT
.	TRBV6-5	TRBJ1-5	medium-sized	CASSYGEHNQPQHF	TGTGCCAGCAGTTACGGGGAACACAATCAGCCCCAGCATTTT
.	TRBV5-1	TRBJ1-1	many	CASSLEPRTNTEAFF	TGCGCCAGCAGCTTGGAGCCGAGGACCAACACTGAAGCTTTCTTT
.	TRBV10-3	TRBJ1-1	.	CAIINRDGGDTEAFF	TGTGCCATCATCAACCGGGACGGGGGTGACACTGAAGCTTTCTTT
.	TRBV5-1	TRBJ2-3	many	CASSSRVSDTQYF	TGCGCCAGCAGTTCTCGGGTCTCAGATACGCAGTATTTT
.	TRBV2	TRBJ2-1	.	CASVEDIVTQQFF	TGTGCCAGCGTGGAGGATATCGTGACCCAGCAGTTCTTC
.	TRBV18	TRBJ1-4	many	CASSRETGEKLFF	TGTGCCAGCTCACGCGAGACCGGAGAAAAACTGTTTTTT
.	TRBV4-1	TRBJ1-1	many	CASSRGGTTEAFF	TGCGCCAGCAGCCGGGGGGGGACTACTGAAGCTTTCTTT
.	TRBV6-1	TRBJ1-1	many	CASSAGWKVNTEAFF	TGTGCCAGCAGTGCCGGATGGAAGGTGAACACTGAAGCTTTCTTT
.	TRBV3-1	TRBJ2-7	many	CASSQGSVYEQYF	TGTGCCAGCAGCCAAGGGAGCGTCTACGAGCAGTACTTC
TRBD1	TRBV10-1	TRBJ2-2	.	CASSGRTGKSTGELFF	TGCGCCAGCAGTGGACGGACAGGGAAGAGCACCGGGGAGCTGTTTTTT
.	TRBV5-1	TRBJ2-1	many	CASSNGQRRAEQFF	TGCGCCAGCAGCAACGGACAGCGGCGGGCTGAGCAGTTCTTC
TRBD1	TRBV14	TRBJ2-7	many	CASSQVGQDEQYF	TGTGCCAGCAGCCAAGTGGGACAGGACGAGCAGTACTTC
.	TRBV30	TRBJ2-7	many	CAWTDGSSYEQYF	TGTGCCTGGACGGACGGAAGCTCCTACGAGCAGTACTTC
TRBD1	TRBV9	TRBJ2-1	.	CESSVAQASTGGEQFF	TGTGAGAGCAGCGTAGCCCAAGCCTCGACAGGGGGTGAGCAGTTCTTC
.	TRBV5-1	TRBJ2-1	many	CASSLGQALDGEQFF	TGCGCCAGCAGCTTGGGACAGGCCCTTGACGGTGAGCAGTTCTTC
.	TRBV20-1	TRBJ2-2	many	CSASYLTGELFF	TGCAGTGCTAGCTACCTCACCGGGGAGCTGTTTTTT
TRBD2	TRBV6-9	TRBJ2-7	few	CASSYSLAEGYEQYF	TGTGCCAGCAGTTATTCCCTAGCGGAAGGCTACGAGCAGTACTTC
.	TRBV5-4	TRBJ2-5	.	CASSLAVWVGPQGRQKETQYF	TGTGCCAGCAGCTTGGCCGTCTGGGTTGGCCCCCAAGGTCGGCAAAAAGAGACCCAGTACTTC
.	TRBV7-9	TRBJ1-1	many	CASSLVRGFTEAFF	TGTGCCAGCAGCTTAGTTCGGGGGTTCACTGAAGCTTTCTTT
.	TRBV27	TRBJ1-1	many	CASSFTGPNTEAFF	TGTGCCAGCAGTTTTACGGGACCAAACACTGAAGCTTTCTTT
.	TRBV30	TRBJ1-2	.	CACGDFGYTF	TGTGCCTGTGGGGACTTTGGCTATACCTTC
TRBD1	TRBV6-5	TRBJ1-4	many	CASSYSGQGYEKLFF	TGTGCCAGCAGTTACTCTGGACAGGGGTATGAAAAACTGTTTTTT
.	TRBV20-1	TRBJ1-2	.	CSARDPASLYGYTF	TGCAGTGCTAGAGATCCGGCCAGCCTCTATGGCTACACCTTC
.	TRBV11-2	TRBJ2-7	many	CASSLGRGDYEQYF	TGTGCCAGCAGCTTAGGCAGGGGCGATTACGAGCAGTACTTC
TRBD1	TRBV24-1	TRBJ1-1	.	CATSDGTGARNTEAFF	TGTGCCACCAGTGATGGGACAGGGGCCCGAAACACTGAAGCTTTCTTT
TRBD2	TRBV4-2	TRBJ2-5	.	CASSHGGLAAWAETQYF	TGTGCCAGCAGCCATGGGGGACTAGCGGCATGGGCGGAGACCCAGTACTTC
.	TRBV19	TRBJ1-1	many	CASSIDRTTGYTEAFF	TGTGCCAGTAGTATAGATCGCACCACAGGCTACACTGAAGCTTTCTTT
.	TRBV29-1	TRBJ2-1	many	CSVEGPGRGVNF	TGCAGCGTTGAAGGTCCCGGACGCGGGGTGAACTTC
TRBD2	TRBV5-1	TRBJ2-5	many	CASTPGGGQETQYF	TGCGCCAGCACCCCGGGGGGAGGTCAAGAGACCCAGTACTTC
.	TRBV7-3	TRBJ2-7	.	CASSSTGLSYEQYF	TGTGCCAGCAGCTCCACGGGACTGAGCTACGAGCAGTACTTC
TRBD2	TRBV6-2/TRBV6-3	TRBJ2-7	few	CASSYGTSSYEQYF	TGTGCCAGCAGTTACGGGACTAGCTCCTACGAGCAGTACTTC
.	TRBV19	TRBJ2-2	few	CASIRGPRELFF	TGTGCCAGTATCCGGGGGCCCCGGGAGCTGTTTTTT
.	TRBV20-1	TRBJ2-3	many	CSAHGGRGDTDTQYF	TGCAGTGCCCACGGGGGGAGGGGGGATACAGATACGCAGTATTTT
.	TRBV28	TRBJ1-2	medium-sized	CASSFLGRTYGYTF	TGTGCCAGCAGTTTCCTGGGACGGACCTATGGCTACACCTTC
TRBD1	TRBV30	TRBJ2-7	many	CASLTGSAYEQYF	TGTGCCTCATTGACAGGGTCGGCCTACGAGCAGTACTTC
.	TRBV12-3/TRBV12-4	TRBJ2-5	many	CASSLRRQVETQYF	TGTGCCAGCAGTTTACGTCGACAGGTAGAGACCCAGTACTTC
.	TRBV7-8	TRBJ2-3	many	CASSLLRVRRASTDTQYF	TGTGCCAGCAGCTTATTAAGGGTTCGGCGGGCATCCACAGATACGCAGTATTTT
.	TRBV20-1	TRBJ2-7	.	CSSWSGNSYEQYF	TGCAGTTCCTGGTCAGGTAACTCCTACGAGCAGTACTTC
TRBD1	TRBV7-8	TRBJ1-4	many	CASSNRGYASEKLFF	TGTGCCAGCAGCAACAGGGGTTACGCGAGTGAAAAACTGTTTTTT
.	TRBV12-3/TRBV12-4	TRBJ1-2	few	CASSQTNYGYTF	TGTGCCAGCAGTCAAACTAACTATGGCTACACCTTC
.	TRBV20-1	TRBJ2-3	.	CSARGAYTRYF	TGCAGTGCTAGAGGGGCATATACGCGGTATTTT
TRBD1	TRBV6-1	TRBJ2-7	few	CASSWDRSYEQYF	TGTGCCAGCAGTTGGGACAGGTCGTACGAGCAGTACTTC
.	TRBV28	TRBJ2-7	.	CASSSTRYEQYF	TGTGCCAGCAGTTCGACGAGGTACGAGCAGTACTTC
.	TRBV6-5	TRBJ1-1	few	CASSLLMNTEAFF	TGTGCCAGCAGCTTATTAATGAACACTGAAGCTTTCTTT
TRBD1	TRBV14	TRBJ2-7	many	CASSMGQYEQYF	TGTGCCAGCAGCATGGGACAGTACGAGCAGTACTTC
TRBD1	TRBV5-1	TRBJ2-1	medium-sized	CASSNRDRGGNEQFF	TGCGCCAGCAGCAACCGGGACAGGGGAGGCAATGAGCAGTTCTTC
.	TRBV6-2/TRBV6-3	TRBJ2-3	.	CASSFPQEESTDTEYF	TGTGCCAGCAGTTTCCCCCAGGAGGAAAGCACAGATACGGAGTATTTT
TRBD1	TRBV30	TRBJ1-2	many	CAWEGGTGKNYGYTF	TGTGCCTGGGAGGGGGGGACAGGGAAGAACTATGGCTACACCTTC
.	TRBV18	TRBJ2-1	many	CASSPGRNNEQFF	TGTGCCAGCTCACCAGGCAGAAACAATGAGCAGTTCTTC
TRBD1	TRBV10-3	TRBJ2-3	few	CAIRRTGDTDTQYF	TGTGCCATCAGAAGGACAGGGGACACAGATACGCAGTATTTT
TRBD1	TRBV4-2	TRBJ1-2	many	CASNLQGARVGYGYTF	TGTGCCAGCAACCTCCAGGGGGCACGGGTTGGCTATGGCTACACCTTC
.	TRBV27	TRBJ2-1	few	CASSLSQGSEQFF	TGTGCCAGCAGTTTATCCCAGGGTAGTGAGCAGTTCTTC
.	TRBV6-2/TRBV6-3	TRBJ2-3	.	CASRDPGGEDTQYF	TGTGCCAGCCGGGACCCCGGAGGTGAAGATACTCAGTATTTT